This T cell receptor (beta chain) derives from a study of Graves' ophthalmopathy and Graves' hyperthyroidism (dated by TCRdb to the late 2010s). With regard to the full study: Peripheral blood samples were taken at the time of initial diagnosis, before any treatment was given. The study used TCR beta repertoire signatures to distinguish Graves' ophthalmopathy from Graves' hyperthyroidism and to predict progression to ophthalmopathy. In total, 135 blood samples were TCR-sequenced: under 45 ophthalmopathy, roughly 77 hyperthyroidism and roughly 17 hyperthyroidism-to-ophthalmopathy patients. For independent validation, a separate cohort was made up of approximately 19 hyperthyroidism patients plus 17 patients who later progressed from hyperthyroidism to ophthalmopathy. To explore V-J signatures that separate ophthalmopathy from hyperthyroidism, a discovery set of 95 to 100 patients was enrolled, consisting of more than 40 with ophthalmopathy and about 60 with stable hyperthyroidism. T-cell repertoires of thyroid tissue and blood were compared in over five hyperthyroidism patients. After sampling, hyperthyroidism patients received methimazole starting at 30 mg daily, and ophthalmopathy patients received high-dose intravenous methylprednisolone. The 75 to 100 discovery patients were randomly split 7:3 into training and test sets.

From the germline V gene, CDR1 is MGHDK and CDR2 is SYGVNS. The junction carries 10 bases between V and J, which are trimmed by 1 base and 0 bases respectively. CDR3 length: 16 amino acids, cysteine to phenylalanine. Of all the DNA, just the CDR3 is kept, 48 bases in frame from base 1. For repertoire sequencing, the TCR beta CDR3 regions were amplified from RNA transcripts. The first round was an RT-PCR using HTBI primers with the Qiagen OneStep RT-PCR kit, and this first round was followed by a second-round multiplex PCR, then size selection and purification. Libraries were sequenced paired-end with 100 bp reads on an Illumina HiSeq2000. As for the authors' bioinformatics: Reads were processed with SOAPnuke, discarding reads with adapters, uncalled bases, mean Phred below 15, or no exact constant-primer or identifier match. COPE v1.2.5 was used to merge high-quality paired reads. Unique nucleotide sequences were defined as clonotypes and aligned to IMGT TRB V, D and J references using MiTCR v1.1. The analysis was limited to V-J combinations with a frequency above 0.0001, which together covered approximately 99% of the repertoires. For each V-J combination, a TCR clonal expansion and chaos score was defined as the ratio of F50 clonal expansion to chaos observed in the TCRdist matrix. Welch's t-statistics and random forest were used to reduce the features to some 13 V-J combinations, which were then used as input to a naive Bayes classifier. The Morisita-Horn index was used to measure how similar the thyroid and blood repertoires were. TCRdb reprocessed the public reads (quality trimming at Q25 with fastp, clone calling with MiXCR) and kept in-frame beta chains. Entries that share a CDR3 protein sequence are merged under the most common genes and DNA. TCRdb, not the authors, supplied the V and J calls. For this sample there are hundreds of thousands of distinct CDR3 sequences; 20% to 25% appear just once. Roughly 3.2% of the sample lies in the top ten.

This clonotype came up many times. The specificity of this receptor is unknown. No much larger clone is present one base from it, and per-base qualities are unavailable. Hyperthyroidism was defined as stable when no progression to ophthalmopathy occurred within 18 months of follow-up. The hyperthyroidism patients were 18 to 65 years old and newly diagnosed, with a disease duration of less than 2 months. Patients with other autoimmune diseases, uncontrolled infections, pregnancy or lactation were excluded. Clinical symptoms, serum thyroxine, TRAb, thyroid ultrasound and orbital computed tomography were used for diagnosis. Using Ficoll-Paque density gradient centrifugation, PBMCs were isolated from 8.5 to 10 ml of fresh peripheral blood. Trizol reagent was used to extract the total RNA, and its quality was then checked on an Agilent 2100 Bioanalyzer. Overall study results and their limits: Sample size was not statistically predetermined, and group allocation was not concealed from the investigators. Ophthalmopathy was separated from stable hyperthyroidism by the 13-signature model with roughly 88% sensitivity and 81% to 83% specificity in cross-validation and with 80%/75% in the test set. Most of the expanded thyroid clonotypes with a frequency above 0.001 were also detected in blood, and it was suggested that the thyroid immune response may be reflected by blood repertoires. In validation, the model predicted ophthalmopathy progression with 55% to 71% sensitivity and approximately 78% specificity; some twelve predicted patients were CT-confirmed with GO in a median of around 6.5 months.

Here the chain combines TRBV25-1 and TRBJ1-5, with TRBD1 as a weak D call on 6 bases. This receptor was obtained from a woman under 30 with stable Graves' hyperthyroidism. Donor details come from another sample of the same person, matched by shared clones. The sequencing input was peripheral blood. Here is the DNA: TGTGCCAGCAGTGAATCTGGAGGGGGTAGCAATCAGCCCCAGCATTTT. The resulting protein is CASSESGGGSNQPQHF.